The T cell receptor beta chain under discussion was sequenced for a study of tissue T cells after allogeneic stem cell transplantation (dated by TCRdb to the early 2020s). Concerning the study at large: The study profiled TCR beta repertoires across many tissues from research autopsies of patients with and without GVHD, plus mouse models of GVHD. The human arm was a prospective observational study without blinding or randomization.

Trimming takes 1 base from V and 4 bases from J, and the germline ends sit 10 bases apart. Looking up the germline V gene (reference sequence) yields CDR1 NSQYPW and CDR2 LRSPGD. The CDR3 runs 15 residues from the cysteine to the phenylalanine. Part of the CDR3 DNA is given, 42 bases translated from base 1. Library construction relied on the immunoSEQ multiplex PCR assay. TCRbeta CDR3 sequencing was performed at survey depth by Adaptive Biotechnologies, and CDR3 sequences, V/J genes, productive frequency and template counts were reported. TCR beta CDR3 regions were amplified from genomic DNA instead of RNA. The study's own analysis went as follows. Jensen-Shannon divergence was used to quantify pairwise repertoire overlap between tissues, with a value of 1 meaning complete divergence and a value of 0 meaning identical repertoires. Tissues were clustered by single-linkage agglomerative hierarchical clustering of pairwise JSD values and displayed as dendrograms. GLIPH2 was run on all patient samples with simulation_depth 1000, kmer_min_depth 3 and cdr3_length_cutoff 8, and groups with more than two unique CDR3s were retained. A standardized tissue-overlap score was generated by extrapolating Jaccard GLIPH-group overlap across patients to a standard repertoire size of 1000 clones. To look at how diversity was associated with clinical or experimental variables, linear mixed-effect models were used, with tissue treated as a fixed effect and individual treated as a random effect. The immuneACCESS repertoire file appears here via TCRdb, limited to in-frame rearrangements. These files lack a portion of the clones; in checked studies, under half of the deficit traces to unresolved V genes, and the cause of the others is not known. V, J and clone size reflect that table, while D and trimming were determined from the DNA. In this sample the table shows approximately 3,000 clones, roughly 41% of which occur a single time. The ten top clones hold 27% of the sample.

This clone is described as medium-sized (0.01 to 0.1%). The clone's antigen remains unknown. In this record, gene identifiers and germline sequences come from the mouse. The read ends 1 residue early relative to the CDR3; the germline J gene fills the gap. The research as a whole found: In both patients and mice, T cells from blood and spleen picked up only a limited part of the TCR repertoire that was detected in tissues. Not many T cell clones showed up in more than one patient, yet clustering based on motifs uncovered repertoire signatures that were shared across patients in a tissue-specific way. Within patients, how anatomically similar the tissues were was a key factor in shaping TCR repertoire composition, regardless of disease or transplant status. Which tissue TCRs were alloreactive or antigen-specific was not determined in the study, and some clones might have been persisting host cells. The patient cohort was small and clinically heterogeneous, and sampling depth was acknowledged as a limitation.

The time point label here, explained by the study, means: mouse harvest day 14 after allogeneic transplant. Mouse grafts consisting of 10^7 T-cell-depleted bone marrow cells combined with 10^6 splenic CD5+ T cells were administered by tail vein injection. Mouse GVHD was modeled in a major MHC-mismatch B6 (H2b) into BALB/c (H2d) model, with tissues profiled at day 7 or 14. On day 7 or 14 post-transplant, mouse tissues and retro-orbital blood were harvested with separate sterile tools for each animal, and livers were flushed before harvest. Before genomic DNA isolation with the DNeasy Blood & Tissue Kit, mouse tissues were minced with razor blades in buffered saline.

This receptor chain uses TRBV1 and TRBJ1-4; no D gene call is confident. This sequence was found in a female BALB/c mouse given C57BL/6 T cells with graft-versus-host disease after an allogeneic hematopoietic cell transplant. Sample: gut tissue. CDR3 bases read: TGCACCTGCAGTGCAGTTCAGACCCTCAACGAAAGATTATTT. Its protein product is CTCSAVQTLNERLF. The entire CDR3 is CTCSAVQTLNERLFF.